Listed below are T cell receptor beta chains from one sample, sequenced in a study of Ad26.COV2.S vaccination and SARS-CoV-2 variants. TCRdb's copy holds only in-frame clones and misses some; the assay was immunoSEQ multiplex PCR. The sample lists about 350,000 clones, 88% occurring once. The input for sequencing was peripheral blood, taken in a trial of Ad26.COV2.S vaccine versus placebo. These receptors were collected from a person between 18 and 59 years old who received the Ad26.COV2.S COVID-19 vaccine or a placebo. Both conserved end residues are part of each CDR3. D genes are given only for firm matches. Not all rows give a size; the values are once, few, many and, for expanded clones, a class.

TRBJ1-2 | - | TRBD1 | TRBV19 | TGTGCCAGTAGCACAGGGGCGGAAAATTATAACTATGGCTACACCTTC | CASSTGAENYNYGYTF
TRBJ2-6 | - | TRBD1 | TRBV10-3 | TGTGCCATCACTCGCGACAGGGCCTCTGGGGCCAACGTCCTGACTTTC | CAITRDRASGANVLTF
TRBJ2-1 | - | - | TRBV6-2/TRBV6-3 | TGTGCCAGCAGTTTAGCGGAAAGCTCCTACAATGAGCAGTTCTTC | CASSLAESSYNEQFF
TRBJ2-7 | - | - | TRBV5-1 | TGCGCCAGCAGCTTGCCGGCGGGACGGGCCGCCGAGCAGTACTTC | CASSLPAGRAAEQYF
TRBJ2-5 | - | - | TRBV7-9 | TGTGCCAGCAGCTTAGTAGCGCAAGAGACCCAGTACTTC | CASSLVAQETQYF
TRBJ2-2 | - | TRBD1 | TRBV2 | TGTGCCAGCAGTGATGCGAAAAGGGGGCGGTACACCGGGGAGCTGTTTTTT | CASSDAKRGRYTGELFF
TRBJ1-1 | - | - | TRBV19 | TGTGCCAGTAGCCCGGACACCTTGAACACTGAAGCTTTCTTT | CASSPDTLNTEAFF
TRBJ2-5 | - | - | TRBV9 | TGTGCCAGCAGCGATCGGAACCAAGAGACCCAGTACTTC | CASSDRNQETQYF
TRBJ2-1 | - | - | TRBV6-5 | TGTGCCAGCAGGGAGTACTCCTACAATGAGCAGTTCTTC | CASREYSYNEQFF
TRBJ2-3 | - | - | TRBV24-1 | TGTGCCACCAGTGATGCTGTAGGGTCCACAGATACGCAGTATTTT | CATSDAVGSTDTQYF
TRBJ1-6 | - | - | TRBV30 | TGTGCCTGGAGTGTAAACGTCCCAAGGGGCAATTCACCCCTCCACTTT | CAWSVNVPRGNSPLHF
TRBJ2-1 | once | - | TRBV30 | TGTGCCTGGACTGGACTATACAATGAGCAGTTCTTC | CAWTGLYNEQFF
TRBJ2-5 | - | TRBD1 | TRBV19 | TGTGCCAGTAGTATAAGCAGGGGGCACGGGGAGACCCAGTACTTC | CASSISRGHGETQYF
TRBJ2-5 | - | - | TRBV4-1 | TGCGCCAGCAGCCATTCACAGGGTAGGAGCCAAGAGACCCAGTACTTC | CASSHSQGRSQETQYF
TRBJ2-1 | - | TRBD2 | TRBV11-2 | TGTGCCAGCAGCTTAATCCTAGCGGGCTACAATGAGCAGTTCTTC | CASSLILAGYNEQFF
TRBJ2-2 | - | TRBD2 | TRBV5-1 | TGCGCCAGCAGTCCCGCGGGGGGCTTCGACGGGGAGCTGTTTTTT | CASSPAGGFDGELFF
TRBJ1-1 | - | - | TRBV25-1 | TGTGCCAGCAGGGAAACAGGGAAGTTTATTGAAGCTTTCTTT | CASRETGKFIEAFF
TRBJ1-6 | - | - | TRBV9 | TGTGCCAGCAGCGTAGTCCCGGGGCCCTACGAGTCACCCCTCCACTTT | CASSVVPGPYESPLHF
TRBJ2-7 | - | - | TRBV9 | TGTGCCAGCAGCGTAGGTATAGGGTCTCGGAAGGGGTACGAGCAGTACTTC | CASSVGIGSRKGYEQYF
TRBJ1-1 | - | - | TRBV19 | TGTGCCAGTAGTACGACAGGTTCTACTGAAGCTTTCTTT | CASSTTGSTEAFF
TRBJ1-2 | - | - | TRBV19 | TGTGCCAGTAGTCCCCGCGGGGAGGGGACTAAGAGCTATGGCTACACCTTC | CASSPRGEGTKSYGYTF
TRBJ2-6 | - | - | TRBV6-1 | TGTGCCAGCAGTGAACTAGCTGGGGCCAACGTCCTGACTTTC | CASSELAGANVLTF
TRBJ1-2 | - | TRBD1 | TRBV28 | TGTGCCAGCAGTCCGCCTCCGGGACAGCAAAACTATGGCTACACCTTC | CASSPPPGQQNYGYTF
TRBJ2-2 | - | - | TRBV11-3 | TGTGCCAGCAGCCCTGGTGTCGCCGGGGCAGGCGGGGAGCTGTTTTTT | CASSPGVAGAGGELFF
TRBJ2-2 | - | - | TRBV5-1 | TGCGCCAGCAGCTTGGCCAGGAACACCGGGGAGCTGTTTTTT | CASSLARNTGELFF
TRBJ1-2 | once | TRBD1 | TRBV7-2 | TGTGCCAGCAGCCGCGCTGAGACAGGGCCGAGTGGAGGCTACACCTTC | CASSRAETGPSGGYTF
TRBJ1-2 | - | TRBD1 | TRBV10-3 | TGTGCCATCAGCCACATCCAACAGGGGGCGGGTGGCTACACCTTC | CAISHIQQGAGGYTF
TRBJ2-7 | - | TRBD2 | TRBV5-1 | TGCGCCAGCAGTTTAGCGGGGGGGTTGAACGAGCAGTACTTC | CASSLAGGLNEQYF
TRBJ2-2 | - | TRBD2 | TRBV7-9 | TGTGCCAGCAGCTTCCTCGGCGGGGGGATTAACACCGGGGAGCTGTTTTTT | CASSFLGGGINTGELFF
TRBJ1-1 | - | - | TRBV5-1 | TGCGCCAGCAGCTCTGGGGGGCGTACCGAAGCTTTCTTT | CASSSGGRTEAFF
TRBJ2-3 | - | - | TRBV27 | TGTGCCAGCAGTCCTCGATGGGGGGCATCCGATACGCAGTATTTT | CASSPRWGASDTQYF
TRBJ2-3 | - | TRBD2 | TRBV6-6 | TGTGCCAGCAGTCAGGGACTAGCGGGAGGGAACACAGATACGCAGTATTTT | CASSQGLAGGNTDTQYF
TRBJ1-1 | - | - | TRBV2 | TGTGCCACCAGCCGGGGTTTTGACTCTGAAGCTTTCTTT | CATSRGFDSEAFF
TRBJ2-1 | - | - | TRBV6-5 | TGTGCCAGCACACACAGCAGCTCCTACAATGAGCAGTTCTTC | CASTHSSSYNEQFF
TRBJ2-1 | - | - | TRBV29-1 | TGCAGCGTTGACGGTCAGGGCGACTACAATGAGCAGTTCTTC | CSVDGQGDYNEQFF
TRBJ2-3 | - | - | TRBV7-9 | TGTGCCAGCAGCTCCACCGGGACGACGGAGTTGGGTACGCAGTATTTT | CASSSTGTTELGTQYF
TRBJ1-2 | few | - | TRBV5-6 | TGTGCCAGCAGCCCGCCGGGACGGACCAGCTATGGCTACACCTTC | CASSPPGRTSYGYTF
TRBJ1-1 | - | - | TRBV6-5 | TGTGCCAGCAGTCCATCAGTGGGTTCGGTAAGAGCTTTCTTT | CASSPSVGSVRAFF
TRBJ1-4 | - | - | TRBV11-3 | TGTGCCAGCAGCGATATCGGCCCCCCGAACGGGAAACTGTTTTTT | CASSDIGPPNGKLFF
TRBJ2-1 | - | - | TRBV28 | TGTGCCAGCAGTTTAGTAGGTATCAGAGACAATGAGCAGTTCTTC | CASSLVGIRDNEQFF
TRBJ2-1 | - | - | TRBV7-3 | TGTGCCAGCGGACTATCATACAATGAGCAGTTCTTC | CASGLSYNEQFF
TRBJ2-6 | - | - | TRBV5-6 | TGTGCCAGCAGCTTTGGCTCCTCTGGGGCCAACGTCCTGACTTTC | CASSFGSSGANVLTF
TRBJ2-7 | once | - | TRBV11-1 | TGTGCCAGCAGCCCGGGACACCTGAAATCCTACGAGCAGTACTTC | CASSPGHLKSYEQYF
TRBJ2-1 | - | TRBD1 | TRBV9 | TGTGCCAGCAGCGTAGCGGGACAGGGGGCTATTTTCAACAATGAGCAGTTCTTC | CASSVAGQGAIFNNEQFF
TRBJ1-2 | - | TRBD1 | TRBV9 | TGTGCCAGCAGCACAGGACAGGGGGATTATGGCTACACCTTC | CASSTGQGDYGYTF
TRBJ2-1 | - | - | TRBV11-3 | TGTGCCAGCAGTGGGGACAATGAGCAGTTCTTC | CASSGDNEQFF
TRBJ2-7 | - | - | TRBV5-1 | TGCGCCAGCAGCTTGGGTGAACCAACCTACGAGCAGTACTTC | CASSLGEPTYEQYF
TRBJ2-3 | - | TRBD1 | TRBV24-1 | TGTGCCACCAGTGATAATCCGGGACAGGGACCGACAGATACGCAGTATTTT | CATSDNPGQGPTDTQYF
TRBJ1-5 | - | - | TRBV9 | TGTGCCAGCAGCGTAGACCAGACTCAGCCCCAGCATTTT | CASSVDQTQPQHF
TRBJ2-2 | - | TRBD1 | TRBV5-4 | TGTGCCAGCAGCGGACAGGGTTACACCGGGGAGCTGTTTTTT | CASSGQGYTGELFF
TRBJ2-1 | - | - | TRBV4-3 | TGCGCCAGCAGCCAAGATAGTGGCTTTGAGCAGTTCTTC | CASSQDSGFEQFF
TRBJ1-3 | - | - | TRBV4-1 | TGCGCCAGCAGCCAGCCCGGGACACGGTCTGGAAACACCATATATTTT | CASSQPGTRSGNTIYF
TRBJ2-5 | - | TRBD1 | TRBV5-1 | TGCGCCAGCGGACCTGACAGGGGGCGAGGGCAAGAGACCCAGTACTTC | CASGPDRGRGQETQYF
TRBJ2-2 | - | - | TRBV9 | TGTGCCAGCAGCGTGGGTCGGGCCGACCCCGGGGAGCTGTTTTTT | CASSVGRADPGELFF
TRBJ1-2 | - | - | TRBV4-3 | TGCGCCAGCAGCCAAGAAGGTGGTTCTACCTCCCATGGCTACACCTTC | CASSQEGGSTSHGYTF
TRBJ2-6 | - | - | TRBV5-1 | TGCGCCAGCTCCGACAGTTCTGGGGCCAACGTCCTGACTTTC | CASSDSSGANVLTF
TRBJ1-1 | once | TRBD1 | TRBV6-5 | TGTGCCAGCAGCTGGGACAGGGTATCCACTGAAGCTTTCTTT | CASSWDRVSTEAFF
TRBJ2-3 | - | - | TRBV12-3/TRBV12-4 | TGTGCCAGCAGTTCCAAGTCAGTTACGCAGTATTTT | CASSSKSVTQYF